The subject of this entry is one T cell receptor beta chain. Its matching antigen is unknown. One entry per CDR3 protein results from TCRdb running MiXCR on the reads. The sample carries fewer than 650,000 distinct CDR3 sequences, 35% to 50% recorded once. The data derive from a study of T cell repertoires in cytomegalovirus infection. For the study at large: CMV epitopes that were recently identified and HLA-C-restricted were used alongside well-studied HLA-B-restricted ones. CMV infection plus the matching HLA type was flagged by public TCR beta signatures.

Study-wide results and limits: Across the ex vivo response, the dominant clonotypes were HLA-C-restricted CMV-specific TCR beta clonotypes.

V was cut by 1 base and J by 5 bases, with 8 bases left in between. The CDR3 length is 13 residues. The receptor comes from a human donor in good health (CMV status not recorded). Some clones in this sample may be carry-over from other donors' samples. The rearrangement joins TRBV12-3 or TRBV12-4 to TRBJ1-2; D gene unclear. This sample comprised cultured PBMCs, obtained from culture after CMV antigen stimulation. CDR3 residues: CASSLGEWYGYTF. CDR3 sequence (DNA): TGTGCCAGCAGTTTAGGGGAGTGGTATGGCTACACCTTC.